Below, 13 T cell receptor beta chains from the same sample are listed, as sequenced in a study of graft-versus-host responses after intestinal transplantation. No antigen has been identified for these receptors. Produced via immunoSEQ multiplex PCR; TCRdb's table is partial and in-frame only. Here the sample spans about 88,000 clones, approximately 90% being singletons. The sequencing here drew on unstimulated CD4+ T cells sorted from spleen or lymph node cells, taken before transplant. Source of these receptors: a human donor who was the organ donor for an intestinal transplant.

This chain joins TRBV19 and TRBJ2-3; tentative D call: TRBD2 (6 bases). CDR1 and CDR2 (germline): LNHDA, SQIVND (reference sequence). The CDR3 contains 15 residues. V lost 3 bases and J 1 base, leaving 11 bases between the germline ends. The CDR3 region has the DNA TGTGCCAGTAGTATCAGGAGGGAGCGCACAGATACGCAGTATTTT. Protein product: CASSIRRERTDTQYF.

The rearrangement joins TRBV7-8 to TRBJ2-1; 7 nucleotides line up with TRBD2. V lost 5 bases to trimming and J lost 8 bases; unmatched junction nucleotides: 15. Germline V CDR1 and CDR2: SGHVS, FQNEAQ. The CDR3 runs 16 residues. CDR3 residues: CASSAAGTASGDEQFF. In DNA, the CDR3 is TGTGCCAGCAGCGCCGCCGGGACTGCCAGCGGGGATGAGCAGTTCTTC.

This clone was seen only once. J is TRBJ2-3 and V is TRBV9; no definite D call. Trimming pared 0 bases from V and 4 bases from J, leaving 3 bases between. This CDR3 has 12 amino acids. Looked up from germline, CDR1 is SGDLS and CDR2 is YYNGEE. Here the CDR3 DNA reads TGTGCCAGCAGCGTAGGCGCAGATACGCAGTATTTT. This gives the protein CASSVGADTQYF.

The chain has TRBV6-1 and TRBJ1-2; TRBD1 might be the D (6 bases). Germline CDR1 reads MNHNS; CDR2 reads SASEGT. Trimming pared 1 base from V and 1 base from J, leaving 10 bases between. The CDR3 totals 15 residues. The CDR3 sequence: CASSEDRALNYGYTF. CDR3 coding DNA: TGTGCCAGCAGTGAAGACAGGGCCCTTAACTATGGCTACACCTTC.

This chain links TRBV7-2 with TRBJ2-5; 9 bases map to TRBD2. V was pared by 5 bases and J by 5 bases, with 6 bases of the junction left unmatched. Germline V gene sequence: CDR1 SGHTA, CDR2 FQGNSA. This CDR3 is built from 14 residues. Here the CDR3 DNA reads TGTGCCAGCAGCGTTAGCGGGGGCGAGGAGACCCAGTACTTC. Protein: CASSVSGGEETQYF.

The rearrangement uses TRBV5-1 and TRBJ2-3, with a weak D call TRBD2 (6 bases). V lost 3 bases and J lost 2, with 13 bases in between. The CDR3 covers 15 residues. CDR1 is SGHRS, CDR2 YFSETQ, per germline. CDR3 nucleotides: TGCGCCAGCAGCTGGCGGGAACTCCTCACAGATACGCAGTATTTT. This codes for CASSWRELLTDTQYF.

V is TRBV14 and J is TRBJ1-2; 7 bases are shared with TRBD1. The CDR3 runs to 16 residues. The germline V gene encodes CDR1 SGHDN and CDR2 FVKESK. Trimming removed 1 base from V and 6 bases from J; junction bases left unmatched: 11. The CDR3 DNA is TGTGCCAGCAGCCAAGCTGGAGACAGGGCAGCGAATGGCTACACCTTC. It encodes CASSQAGDRAANGYTF.

The chain is built from TRBV5-1 and TRBJ2-1; 9 positions agree with TRBD1. CDR3 length equals 16 residues. The junction had 14 bases not matched to a gene; V was cut back by 4 bases and J by 9 bases. In germline, CDR1 is SGHRS, CDR2 YFSETQ. As DNA, the CDR3 is TGCGCCAGCAGCCCAACCAGGGACAGGGTAATACGTGAGCAGTTCTTC. It specifies CASSPTRDRVIREQFF. The full variable domain, with the rest looked up from reference TRBV5-1 and TRBJ2-1, is KAGVTQTPRYLIKTRGQQVTLSCSPISGHRSVSWYQQTPGQGLQFLFEYFSETQRNKGNFPGRFSGRQFSNSRSEMNVSTLELGDSALYLCASSPTRDRVIREQFFGPGTRLTVL.

The chain links TRBV6-5 to TRBJ2-3, with 12 bases fitting TRBD1. The germline V gene has CDR1 MNHEY and CDR2 SVGAGI. The CDR3 consists of 15 residues. V trimming: 6 bases; J trimming: 4 bases; junction bases outside the gene matches: 5. The CDR3 DNA reads TGTGCCAGCAGACGGGACAGGGGGCCGGCAGATACGCAGTATTTT. This gives the protein CASRRDRGPADTQYF.

The rearrangement links TRBV7-9 to TRBJ2-6; the match to TRBD1 covers 10 bases. The CDR3 is 17 amino acids. V trimming: 5 bases; J trimming: 0 bases; junction bases outside the gene matches: 4. Per the germline V gene, CDR1 is SEHNR and CDR2 is FQNEAQ (reference sequence). The CDR3 sequence: CASSPGQGLSGANVLTF. Written as DNA, the CDR3 is TGTGCCAGCAGCCCGGGACAGGGGCTCTCTGGGGCCAACGTCCTGACTTTC.

The rearrangement joins TRBV6-1 to TRBJ1-6; tentatively, D is TRBD1 (6 bases). From germline, CDR1 is MNHNS and CDR2 SASEGT. This CDR3 region has 13 residues. V was clipped by 8 bases and J by 15 bases, with 20 bases between them. The CDR3 nucleotides read TGTGCCAGCCAAGCCGTAACAGGGAGTATCCTCCACTTT. As protein: CASQAVTGSILHF.

The chain employs TRBV11-3 and TRBJ1-1; 7 nucleotides match TRBD1. The CDR3 has 14 residues. Losses at the gene ends were 4 bases for V and 2 bases for J; bases not matched to a gene: 4. Germline-derived CDR1 and CDR2 are SGHNT and YENEEA. CDR3 sequence (DNA): TGTGCCAGCAGCTCCGGACAGGTTAACACTGAAGCTTTCTTT. Its translation is CASSSGQVNTEAFF. Drawing the rest from reference TRBV11-3 and TRBJ1-1, the complete variable domain is EAGVVQSPRYKIIEKKQPVAFWCNPISGHNTLYWYLQNLGQGPELLIRYENEEAVDDSQLPKDRFSAERLKGVDSTLKIQPAELGDSAVYLCASSSGQVNTEAFFGQGTRLTVV.

V usage is TRBV5-8 and J usage is TRBJ1-2; unclear D gene. Germline V gene lookup returns CDR1 SGHTS and CDR2 YDEGEE. The CDR3 spans 17 residues. V shed 0 bases and J shed 1 base, with 16 bases lying between them. DNA of the CDR3: TGTGCCAGCAGCTTGGGGGAGGCGACCTATTTTAACTATGGCTACACCTTC. Translation gives CASSLGEATYFNYGYTF. Combining the CDR3 with reference TRBV5-8 and TRBJ1-2 gives the whole variable domain EAGVTQSPTHLIKTRGQQATLRCSPISGHTSVYWYQQALGLGLQFLLWYDEGEERNRGNFPPRFSGRQFPNYSSELNVNALELEDSALYLCASSLGEATYFNYGYTFGSGTRLTVV.